This passage covers 30 T cell receptor beta chains from one sample sequenced in a study of technical replicates of blood from a few donors. Measured with immunoSEQ multiplex PCR; TCRdb has only the in-frame clones, and not every one. The sample includes approximately 81,000 clones, nearly 97% of them seen just once. The specimen was T cells isolated from PBMCs. These receptors originate from a human donor in good health.

V gene TRBV27 combines with J gene TRBJ2-1; D possibly corresponds to TRBD2 (5 bases). This CDR3 comprises 12 residues. Trimming took off 6 bases at V and 14 bases at J, with 17 bases between the two ends. The germline V gene encodes CDR1 MNHEY and CDR2 SMNVEV (reference sequence). The CDR3 DNA is TGTGCCAGCAGGTTCCCCCCGGACGGGGAGTTCTTC. Its protein is CASRFPPDGEFF.

This clone was seen a single time. The genes are TRBV30 and TRBJ1-2, with 8 bases aligning to TRBD1. Per germline, CDR1 GTSNPN and CDR2 SVGIG (reference sequence). With 0 bases clipped from V and 1 base from J, the junction kept 13 bases outside the gene matches. CDR3 length: 18 residues. DNA of the CDR3: TGTGCCTGGAGTGTACCGTCCTTGACAGGGGATCTTAACTATGGCTACACCTTC. Translating it yields CAWSVPSLTGDLNYGYTF.

Regarding this clone: Other DNA sequences in the sample encode the same CDR3. The chain combines TRBV6-5 with TRBJ2-7; no definite D call. V was clipped by 3 bases and J by 2 bases, with 8 bases between them. Germline assignment: CDR1 MNHEY and CDR2 SVGAGI. This CDR3 spans 13 amino acids. For the CDR3, the DNA is TGTGCCAGCAGTTATAGCAGAGCCTACGAGCAGTACTTC. Protein product: CASSYSRAYEQYF.

J is TRBJ1-5 and V is TRBV28; TRBD1 matches 10 bases. Germline CDR1 is MDHEN and CDR2 is SYDVKM. The V gene end was trimmed by 3 bases and the J gene end by 6 bases; junction bases not matched to a gene: 2. CDR3 length: 14 residues. CDR3 nucleotides: TGTGCCAGCAGTTTGGGGACAGGGGTTCAGCCCCAGCATTTT. This translates into CASSLGTGVQPQHF.

V usage is TRBV11-1 and J usage is TRBJ2-7; 7 bases fit TRBD1. J lost 4 bases, V lost 2 bases, and 5 bases had no gene match. Germline V CDR1 and CDR2: SGHAT, FQDESV (reference sequence). This CDR3 has 14 amino acids. Here the CDR3 DNA reads TGTGCCAGCAGCTTATCACAGGGGAGATACGAGCAGTACTTC. The encoded protein is CASSLSQGRYEQYF.

The chain couples TRBV4-3 to TRBJ2-1; 9 bases agree with TRBD1. Germline lookup yields CDR1 LGHNA and CDR2 YSLEER. This CDR3 has 15 residues. Germline trimming cut 1 base from V and 4 bases from J; bases unmatched to any gene: 2. CDR3 in DNA: TGCGCCAGCAGCCAAGTAGGGACAGGGTACAATGAGCAGTTCTTC. This codes for CASSQVGTGYNEQFF.

The chain couples TRBV30 to TRBJ2-3; D might be TRBD2 (6 bases). CDR1 GTSNPN and CDR2 SVGIG come from the germline V gene (reference sequence). There are 15 residues in the CDR3. V shed 2 bases and J shed 4 bases, with 16 bases lying between them. The CDR3 nucleotides read TGTGCCTGGAGTCTCCGTCGGGGAGGCGCAGATACGCAGTATTTT. Translation gives CAWSLRRGGADTQYF.

The CDR3 region has the DNA TGTGCCATCAGTGAGCAGGCATCCATGAACACTGAAGCTTTCTTT. Translating it yields CAISEQASMNTEAFF. J is TRBJ1-1 and V is TRBV10-3; no firm D call. Between the trimmed V and J ends, which lost 2 bases and 0 bases, there was a span of 10 bases. The CDR3 is made up of 15 amino acids. Germline CDR1 reads ENHRY; CDR2 reads SYGVKD.

CDR3 amino acids: CASSRRGNSDTQYF. CDR3 DNA: TGTGCCAGCAGCCGACGGGGGAACTCAGATACGCAGTATTTT. The chain joins TRBV7-8 to TRBJ2-3; D is perhaps TRBD2 (6 bases). CDR1 and CDR2 from the germline V gene are SGHVS and FQNEAQ. The CDR3 is 14 amino acids. V dropped 5 bases and J dropped 4 bases, with 13 bases sitting between them. The complete variable domain, with remaining parts taken from reference TRBV7-8 and TRBJ2-3, reads GAGVSQSPRYKVAKRGQDVALRCDPISGHVSLFWYQQALGQGPEFLTYFQNEAQLDKSGLPSDRFFAERPEGSVSTLKIQRTQQEDSAVYLCASSRRGNSDTQYFGPGTRLTVL.

The chain joins TRBV6-5 to TRBJ1-2; D not certain. The CDR3 sequence is 13 residues long. Per germline, CDR1 MNHEY and CDR2 SVGAGI. Trimming stripped 5 bases from V and 4 bases from J, with 11 bases between. CDR3 sequence (DNA): TGTGCCAGCAGTACCACGGGTGGCTATGGCTACACCTTC. Translating it yields CASSTTGGYGYTF.

The chain couples TRBV15 to TRBJ2-3; the match to TRBD1 covers 9 bases. From germline, CDR1 is LNHNV and CDR2 YYDKDF (reference sequence). The CDR3 covers 15 residues. Germline trimming cut 2 bases from V and 1 base from J; bases unmatched to any gene: 1. The CDR3 nucleotides are TGTGCCACCAGCAGAAGGACAGGGGGCACAGATACGCAGTATTTT. It codes for CATSRRTGGTDTQYF.

The chain employs TRBV7-6 and TRBJ2-3; 10 bases fit TRBD2. The V gene end was trimmed by 2 bases and the J gene end by 3 bases; junction bases not matched to a gene: 5. Looked up from germline, CDR1 is SGHVS and CDR2 is FNYEAQ. The CDR3 totals 16 residues. This CDR3 is CASSLLAGVITDTQYF. CDR3 DNA: TGTGCCAGCAGCTTACTAGCGGGAGTAATAACAGATACGCAGTATTTT. Variable domain in full (rest from reference TRBV7-6 and TRBJ2-3): GAGVSQSPRYKVTKRGQDVALRCDPISGHVSLYWYRQALGQGPEFLTYFNYEAQQDKSGLPNDRFSAERPEGSISTLTIQRTEQRDSAMYRCASSLLAGVITDTQYFGPGTRLTVL.

This clone has only one observation. V and J are TRBV6-5 and TRBJ1-2; weak D call: TRBD1 (5 bases). The ends were cut back, 2 bases at V and 8 bases at J, with 9 bases in the middle. Germline CDR1 MNHEY, CDR2 SVGAGI. CDR3 length: 12 amino acids. CDR3 bases: TGTGCCAGCAGTTACGGGGCGGGAGGCTACACCTTC. Protein: CASSYGAGGYTF.

The DNA of the CDR3 is TGTGCCAGCAGCTTAGATGCCTCAGGGATAGCTGGAAACACCATATATTTT. This encodes CASSLDASGIAGNTIYF. J is TRBJ1-3 and V is TRBV7-6; maybe TRBD1 (5 bases). The germline V and J ends were trimmed by 1 base and 2 bases, with 15 bases remaining between them. The CDR3 contains 17 residues. Germline assignment: CDR1 SGHVS and CDR2 FNYEAQ. The full variable domain, rest sourced from reference TRBV7-6 and TRBJ1-3, is GAGVSQSPRYKVTKRGQDVALRCDPISGHVSLYWYRQALGQGPEFLTYFNYEAQQDKSGLPNDRFSAERPEGSISTLTIQRTEQRDSAMYRCASSLDASGIAGNTIYFGEGSWLTVV.

This chain joins TRBV7-2 and TRBJ2-1; 8 nucleotides align to TRBD2. The CDR3 is 15 amino acids. The trim removed 5 bases at V and 7 bases at J, leaving 10 bases unmatched. Germline V CDR1 and CDR2: SGHTA, FQGNSA. The CDR3 sequence is CASSPTSVEGNEQFF. Here the CDR3 DNA reads TGTGCCAGCAGCCCGACTAGCGTAGAGGGGAATGAGCAGTTCTTC.

This clone was counted a single time. The chain uses TRBV16 and TRBJ1-5; D is unclear. The CDR3 extends over 15 amino acids. Trimming cost V 3 bases and J 5 bases, with 14 bases left between them. CDR1 and CDR2 from the germline V gene are KGHSY and FQNENV. The CDR3 reads CASSQGALGYQPQHF. CDR3 DNA: TGTGCCAGCAGCCAGGGAGCTCTTGGTTATCAGCCCCAGCATTTT.

V gene TRBV6-1 combines with J gene TRBJ1-3, with D hard to call. The CDR3 is 14 residues long. V was trimmed by 6 bases and J by 0 bases, leaving 9 bases between them. CDR1 is MNHNS and CDR2 is SASEGT in the germline V gene. CDR3 sequence reads: CASRSGISGNTIYF. The CDR3 coding sequence is TGTGCCAGCAGATCGGGAATCTCTGGAAACACCATATATTTT.

This chain uses TRBV6-1 with TRBJ1-1; D not certain. The CDR3 has 12 amino acids. Trimming took off 5 bases at V and 5 bases at J, with 9 bases between the two ends. Germline-derived CDR1 and CDR2 are MNHNS and SASEGT. CDR3 in amino acids: CASSLGRTEAFF. The CDR3 DNA follows: TGTGCCAGCAGTCTCGGGAGGACTGAAGCTTTCTTT.

This chain links TRBV19 with TRBJ2-5; 12 bases are a match to TRBD2. The germline V gene encodes CDR1 LNHDA and CDR2 SQIVND (reference sequence). This CDR3 is built from 17 residues. V was pared by 4 bases and J by 2 bases, with 8 bases of the junction left unmatched. The CDR3 DNA is TGTGCCAGTAGTAAACCCGGACTAGCGGGGATTCAAGAGACCCAGTACTTC. This sequence encodes CASSKPGLAGIQETQYF. Combining the CDR3 with reference TRBV19 and TRBJ2-5 gives the whole variable domain DGGITQSPKYLFRKEGQNVTLSCEQNLNHDAMYWYRQDPGQGLRLIYYSQIVNDFQKGDIAEGYSVSREKKESFPLTVTSAQKNPTAFYLCASSKPGLAGIQETQYFGPGTRLLVL.

The rearrangement joins TRBV7-3 to TRBJ2-7, with TRBD1 matching over 10 bases. The germline V gene has CDR1 SGHTA and CDR2 FQGTGA. This CDR3 has 15 amino acids. With 0 bases clipped from V and 5 bases from J, the junction kept 4 bases outside the gene matches. CDR3 DNA: TGTGCCAGCAGCTTAACCGGGACAGGGGTCCACGAGCAGTACTTC. Protein: CASSLTGTGVHEQYF.

On this clone: This CDR3 is also generated by other DNA sequences in the sample. The chain couples TRBV4-1 to TRBJ1-5, with a possible D match to TRBD1 (5 bases). This CDR3 has 15 amino acids. Trimming removed 0 bases at V and 6 bases at J, with 12 bases between. CDR1 and CDR2 from the germline V gene are MGHRA and YSYEKL. CDR3 loop: CASSQEGGVGQPQHF. The DNA of the CDR3 is TGCGCCAGCAGCCAAGAGGGGGGGGTTGGTCAGCCCCAGCATTTT.

This chain uses TRBV9 with TRBJ2-1; weak D call: TRBD2 (6 bases). Trimming stripped 2 bases from V and 3 bases from J, with 12 bases between. CDR3 length: 15 residues. CDR1 and CDR2 (germline): SGDLS, YYNGEE. CDR3 coding DNA: TGTGCCAGCAGCGTCGGGACTCCCATCTACAATGAGCAGTTCTTC. This encodes CASSVGTPIYNEQFF.

The chain couples TRBV5-1 to TRBJ2-7, with D uncertain. This CDR3 region has 14 residues. V gave up 0 bases and J gave up 0 bases, with 7 bases separating them. Germline V lookup: CDR1 SGHRS, CDR2 YFSETQ. For the CDR3, the DNA is TGCGCCAGCAGCTTGGCTTCGGGCTCCTACGAGCAGTACTTC. Amino acid sequence: CASSLASGSYEQYF.

This chain uses TRBV7-2 with TRBJ1-1; D uncertain. CDR3 size: 15 residues. Germline V gene lookup returns CDR1 SGHTA and CDR2 FQGNSA. V dropped 0 bases and J dropped 0 bases, with 8 bases sitting between them. CDR3 sequence: CASSLASSLNTEAFF. The CDR3 coding sequence is TGTGCCAGCAGCTTAGCCTCTTCGTTGAACACTGAAGCTTTCTTT.

Regarding this clone: The same CDR3 also results from other DNA sequences found in this sample. The CDR3 region is CASSSGYEQYF. The CDR3 bases are TGCGCCAGCTCGTCAGGGTACGAGCAGTACTTC. The rearrangement joins TRBV5-1 to TRBJ2-7; TRBD1 might be the D (5 bases). Germline V gives CDR1 SGHRS, CDR2 YFSETQ. V lost 7 bases, J lost 4 bases, and 9 bases lay in between. The CDR3 runs 11 residues.

V is TRBV6-5 and J is TRBJ2-5, with 9 bases that match TRBD2. Germline V gene sequence: CDR1 MNHEY, CDR2 SVGAGI. Trimming took 6 bases from V and 3 from J; bases not matched to a gene: 8. There are 15 residues in the CDR3. The CDR3 sequence: CASSRSGRGEETQYF. In DNA form, the CDR3 reads TGTGCCAGCAGCCGTAGCGGGAGAGGCGAAGAGACCCAGTACTTC.

This chain joins TRBV5-4 and TRBJ1-4, with D maybe TRBD1 (5 bases). The ends were cut back, 5 bases at V and 3 bases at J, with 11 bases in the middle. In germline, CDR1 is SGHNT, CDR2 YYREEE (reference sequence). This CDR3 region has 14 residues. The CDR3 sequence is CASSLFRANEKLFF. CDR3 coding DNA: TGTGCCAGCAGTTTGTTCAGGGCTAATGAAAAACTGTTTTTT.

The chain joins TRBV28 to TRBJ2-1; D not certain. Between the trimmed V and J ends, which lost 1 base and 6 bases, there was a span of 16 bases. CDR1 and CDR2 from the germline V gene are MDHEN and SYDVKM. This CDR3 is built from 16 residues. DNA for the CDR3: TGTGCCAGCAGTTTATTGGAAACAGAACTCCCCAATGAGCAGTTCTTC. The encoded protein is CASSLLETELPNEQFF.

The CDR3 DNA is TGTGCCAGTAGTATTCAGGACAGTGGCGTTAATGAAAAACTGTTTTTT. Its translation: CASSIQDSGVNEKLFF. The chain employs TRBV19 and TRBJ1-4, with a tentative D call TRBD1 (6 bases). From germline, CDR1 is LNHDA and CDR2 SQIVND (reference sequence). The length of the CDR3 is 16 residues. The V end lost 3 bases, the J end lost 4 bases, and 15 bases lay between the germline ends.

The chain employs TRBV7-2 and TRBJ1-3, with TRBD1 as a possible D gene (6 bases). The V gene's germline CDR1 is SGHTA and CDR2 FQGNSA. This CDR3 has 13 amino acids. CDR3 residues: CGQDRPSGNTIYF. The CDR3 coding sequence is TGTGGGCAAGACAGGCCCTCTGGAAACACCATATATTTT.